The T cell receptor beta chain under discussion was sequenced for a study of blood T cell repertoires in COVID-19. The CDR3 has 12 amino acids. Per germline, CDR1 SGHAT and CDR2 FQNNGV. V was trimmed by 5 bases and J by 6 bases, leaving 10 bases between them. Some clones are missing from TCRdb's copy, which holds only in-frame ones; the method was immunoSEQ multiplex PCR. The sample yields about 250,000 clones, 85% to 90% seen once. Sequencing was performed on PBMCs or T cells enriched from blood (not recorded which). The sequence was collected from a woman in her twenties or thirties with acute COVID-19. The chain links TRBV11-2 to TRBJ1-1; no reliable D call. In DNA, the CDR3 is TGTGCCAGCAGCCTTTTTATCGCTGAAGCTTTCTTT. Protein product: CASSLFIAEAFF.